These T cell receptor beta chains were read from a single sample in a study of T-cell memory formation after mild COVID-19. Each CDR3 protein is one row after TCRdb ran MiXCR on the 5' RACE reads. The data show approximately 180,000 distinct CDR3 sequences, with 16% seen just once and more than 2% held by the top ten. The material sequenced was PBMCs or a T cell subset sorted from them (not recorded which). The receptors stem from an adult woman who had mild COVID-19 (a few samples of this study predate the infection). Cell type and time point are not known. Each CDR3 is given with its conserved first and last residue. D genes are given only for firm matches. For some rows the clone size is stated as once, few or many, or as a class when expanded; others skip it.

>TRBJ2-1|TRBV7-6|18|many|TRBD2
TGTGCCAGCAGCTTAACACTAATGACTAGCGGGGGGAGGGCTGAGCAGTTCTTC
CASSLTLMTSGGRAEQFF
>TRBJ2-5|TRBV7-7|15|-|-
TGTGCCAGCAGCTCGTTAGACGGAACCCAAGAGACCCAGTACTTC
CASSSLDGTQETQYF
>TRBJ1-2|TRBV18|16|few|-
TGTGCCAGCTCACCACCGGGCCCAGTCCCTAACTATGGCTACACCTTC
CASSPPGPVPNYGYTF
>TRBJ2-7|TRBV24-1|13|few|-
TGTGCCACCAGTGAGGCAGGAGCTGGCGAGCAGTACTTC
CATSEAGAGEQYF
>TRBJ2-3|TRBV24-1|16|-|-
TGTGCCACCAGTGATTTCTCCCAGACGGGGAAAGATACGCAGTATTTT
CATSDFSQTGKDTQYF
>TRBJ1-1|TRBV3-1|15|few|-
TGTGCCAGCAGCCAAGGTAGCAGGGCAAACACTGAAGCTTTCTTT
CASSQGSRANTEAFF
>TRBJ2-5|TRBV30|11|-|-
TGTGCCTGGAGTGTACGGAAGACCCAGTACTTC
CAWSVRKTQYF
>TRBJ2-7|TRBV5-5|15|few|TRBD1
TGTGCCAGCAGCTTCGAGGGGGCCCCTTCCTACGAGCAGTACTTC
CASSFEGAPSYEQYF
>TRBJ1-1|TRBV5-1|17|-|-
TGCGCCAGCAGCTTGGACGGGGTGGAGGATCGGAACACTGAAGCTTTCTTT
CASSLDGVEDRNTEAFF
>TRBJ1-2|TRBV7-9|13|many|-
TGTGCCAGCAGCCCCGGGTCTAACTATGGCTACACCTTC
CASSPGSNYGYTF
>TRBJ2-2|TRBV12-3/TRBV12-4|14|few|-
TGTGCCAGCAAAACCCCACCGCAGACCGGGGAGCTGTTTTTT
CASKTPPQTGELFF
>TRBJ2-5|TRBV29-1|13|few|-
TGCAGCGTTGGGATGCGACAGCAAGAGACCCAGTACTTC
CSVGMRQQETQYF
>TRBJ2-1|TRBV29-1|12|-|-
TGCAGCGTTTCGGGAGGGGGCGATGAGCAGTTCTTC
CSVSGGGDEQFF
>TRBJ2-5|TRBV5-1|18|few|TRBD2
TGCGCCAGCAGCTTGGCGGCGAAGACTAGCGGGTCCCGAGAGACCCAGTACTTC
CASSLAAKTSGSRETQYF
>TRBJ2-3|TRBV4-3|16|many|TRBD2
TGCGCCAGCAGCCGAGGGCTAGCGGGAAGCACAGATACGCAGTATTTT
CASSRGLAGSTDTQYF
>TRBJ1-1|TRBV12-3/TRBV12-4|15|-|-
TGTGCCAGCAGTTTTGGTCCAGGGGTGAACACTGAAGCTTTCTTT
CASSFGPGVNTEAFF
>TRBJ2-1|TRBV29-1|12|-|-
TGCAGCGTTGAGGGTACGAACAATGAGCAGTTCTTC
CSVEGTNNEQFF
>TRBJ2-1|TRBV5-4|17|few|TRBD2
TGTGCCAGCAGCTTAGGAGGGACTAGCGGGTTTACCCATGAGCAGTTCTTC
CASSLGGTSGFTHEQFF
>TRBJ2-3|TRBV4-1|15|-|-
TGCGCCAGCAGCCAGAAGTCAACGTTCGCAGATACGCAGTATTTT
CASSQKSTFADTQYF
>TRBJ2-1|TRBV5-1|13|-|TRBD1
TGCGCCAGCAGCTTGATCAGGGGGAATGAGCAGTTCTTC
CASSLIRGNEQFF
>TRBJ1-1|TRBV20-1|14|-|-
TGCAGTGCTAGAGTTGTGACAGCCTACACTGAAGCTTTCTTT
CSARVVTAYTEAFF
>TRBJ2-1|TRBV15|15|-|TRBD2
TGTGCCACCGGACTAGCGGGGTCCGCCTACAATGAGCAGTTCTTC
CATGLAGSAYNEQFF